This is a list of T cell receptor beta chains from one sample in a study of CD8+CD57+ T cells in acquired aplastic anemia. TCRdb processed the reads anew with MiXCR; each CDR3 protein has one entry. Among 150,000 to 200,000 distinct CDR3 sequences listed, 35% to 55% were seen once. Sample: sorted CD4+, CD8+, or CD8+CD57+ T cells (not recorded which) from PBMCs. These receptors were taken from a human donor in good health. Both conserved end residues are part of each CDR3. Fields, in order: J gene, clone size, D gene, V gene, CDR3 DNA, CDR3 protein. The D gene is left open where the match is weak. Only some rows state a clone size, as once, few, many or a class for expanded clones.

TRBJ1-1	many	NA	TRBV5-1	TGCGCCAGCAGCTTTGAAGCTCTGAACACTGAAGCTTTCTTT	CASSFEALNTEAFF
TRBJ1-5	few	NA	TRBV3-1	TGTGCCAGCAGCCAAGATGTGAATCAGCCCCAGCATTTT	CASSQDVNQPQHF
TRBJ2-7	few	TRBD1	TRBV27	TGTGCCAGCAGTCCAAAGGGAACAGGGGTCCCCTACGAGCAGTACTTC	CASSPKGTGVPYEQYF
TRBJ1-1	many	NA	TRBV11-2	TGTGCCAGCAGCTTACAGGGGCCGGGAACTGAAGCTTTCTTT	CASSLQGPGTEAFF
TRBJ1-5	many	NA	TRBV12-3/TRBV12-4	TGTGCCAGCAGTAGGGATCAGCCCCAGCATTTT	CASSRDQPQHF
TRBJ1-2	NA	NA	TRBV20-1	TGCAGTGCTAGATTGCAGGCTAACTATGGCTACACCTTC	CSARLQANYGYTF
TRBJ2-1	many	TRBD2	TRBV12-3/TRBV12-4	TGTGCCAGCAGTATGCATAGCGGGGGGGGTGCAAATGAGCAGTTCTTC	CASSMHSGGGANEQFF
TRBJ2-5	NA	TRBD1	TRBV24-1	TGTGCCACCAGTGATCGGACAGGGGAAGAGACCCAGTACTTC	CATSDRTGEETQYF
TRBJ2-3	few	TRBD2	TRBV24-1	TGTGCCACCAGTGATGGGCGGGAGCGAAACACAGATACGCAGTATTTT	CATSDGRERNTDTQYF
TRBJ1-1	NA	NA	TRBV9	TGTGCCAGCAGCGTAGAAGGGTTGGACACTGAAGCTTTCTTT	CASSVEGLDTEAFF
TRBJ2-7	NA	NA	TRBV7-8	TGTGCCAGCAGCCCCGACAGACCCTACGAGCAGTACTTC	CASSPDRPYEQYF
TRBJ1-5	NA	NA	TRBV15	TGTGCCACCAAAGTAGGAGCAAGCGGGAGCGGCAATGAGCCCCAGCATTTT	CATKVGASGSGNEPQHF
TRBJ1-6	many	NA	TRBV20-1	TGCAGTGCTAGAGATAGTCAGTCCTATAATTCACCCCTCCACTTT	CSARDSQSYNSPLHF
TRBJ1-2	many	NA	TRBV15	TGTGCCACCAGCAGATACAGACTCTCCGCCTATGGCTACACCTTC	CATSRYRLSAYGYTF
TRBJ1-2	many	NA	TRBV12-3/TRBV12-4	TGTGCCAGCAGTTTACAGTCAGGGGACTTGGATGGCTACACCTTC	CASSLQSGDLDGYTF
TRBJ1-2	NA	NA	TRBV10-3	TGTGCCATCAGTGGGGGTCCTAACTATGGCTACACCTTC	CAISGGPNYGYTF
TRBJ1-5	NA	NA	TRBV7-9	TGTGCCAGCAGCTTAGGACGGCAGCCCCAGCATTTT	CASSLGRQPQHF
TRBJ1-2	many	NA	TRBV5-1	TGCGCCAGCAGCTCCAGGGGAGACTATGGCTACACCTTC	CASSSRGDYGYTF
TRBJ2-5	many	NA	TRBV24-1	TGTGCCACCAGTGACATCGAGACCCAGTACTTC	CATSDIETQYF
TRBJ1-2	NA	NA	TRBV14	TGTGCCAGCAGCCAAGATCAGGGAAGCGGCTACACCTTC	CASSQDQGSGYTF
TRBJ2-1	many	TRBD1	TRBV24-1	TGTGCCACCAGAGAAACAGGGGGCGATTACAATGAGCAGTTCTTC	CATRETGGDYNEQFF
TRBJ1-6	NA	NA	TRBV19	TGTGCCAGTAGTTTGACCGTTGCCGGGTCACCCCTCCACTTT	CASSLTVAGSPLHF
TRBJ2-7	many	NA	TRBV12-3/TRBV12-4	TGTGCCAGCAATCCAACAGGCCTCTCCTACGAGCAGTACTTC	CASNPTGLSYEQYF
TRBJ2-5	NA	TRBD2	TRBV7-2	TGTGCCAGCAGCTCATACTCCGGGGGGGAGACCCAGTACTTC	CASSSYSGGETQYF
TRBJ1-2	many	TRBD1	TRBV20-1	TGCAGTGCCGTCCCGGGACAGGGAGGTATGGGTGGCTACACCTTC	CSAVPGQGGMGGYTF
TRBJ2-6	many	TRBD1	TRBV7-3	TGTGCCAGCAGCTTCCAGGGGGCTACTGGATATGGGGCCAACGTCCTGACTTTC	CASSFQGATGYGANVLTF
TRBJ1-6	NA	TRBD1	TRBV7-8	TGTGCCAGCAGCAAATACGGGACAGGACAAGGCGGTTCACCCCTCCACTTT	CASSKYGTGQGGSPLHF
TRBJ2-5	many	NA	TRBV6-1	TGTGCCAGCAGCCCGGGGGGCCTTGGGGAGACCCAGTACTTC	CASSPGGLGETQYF
TRBJ1-1	few	NA	TRBV10-3	TGTGCCATCAGTGACCAGGGTGGTTTCGCTGAAGCTTTCTTT	CAISDQGGFAEAFF
TRBJ1-1	NA	NA	TRBV29-1	TGCAGCGTTACCCACCCGGACAGGAACACTGAAGCTTTCTTT	CSVTHPDRNTEAFF
TRBJ2-4	once	TRBD2	TRBV10-2	TGTGCCAGCAGGGTAGCGGGCCCCCAGGGAAACATTCAGTACTTC	CASRVAGPQGNIQYF
TRBJ2-1	NA	NA	TRBV25-1	TGTGCCAGCAGTGAACTTTACAGATACAATGGGCAGTTCTTC	CASSELYRYNGQFF
TRBJ2-2	NA	NA	TRBV15	TGTGCCACCAGACAATACTGGACGAACACCGGGGAGCTGTTTTTT	CATRQYWTNTGELFF
TRBJ1-5	many	TRBD1	TRBV2	TGTGCCAGCAGTCAGTCCGGGACAGGTAGCAATCAGCCCCAGCATTTT	CASSQSGTGSNQPQHF
TRBJ1-1	few	NA	TRBV28	TGTGCCAGCAGTTTTTCTGGGGGGAACACTGAAGCTTTCTTT	CASSFSGGNTEAFF
TRBJ2-7	NA	TRBD2	TRBV5-6	TGTGCCAGCAGCTTGGGCGGGGGTTACGTCTACGAGCAGTACTTC	CASSLGGGYVYEQYF
TRBJ1-1	once	NA	TRBV20-1	TGCAGTGGGGTCTTATCGGGAGCAGGTGCTTTCTTT	CSGVLSGAGAFF
TRBJ1-1	NA	NA	TRBV2	TGTGCCAGCAGTGAAGAGATGAGGGGTGAAGCTTTCTTT	CASSEEMRGEAFF